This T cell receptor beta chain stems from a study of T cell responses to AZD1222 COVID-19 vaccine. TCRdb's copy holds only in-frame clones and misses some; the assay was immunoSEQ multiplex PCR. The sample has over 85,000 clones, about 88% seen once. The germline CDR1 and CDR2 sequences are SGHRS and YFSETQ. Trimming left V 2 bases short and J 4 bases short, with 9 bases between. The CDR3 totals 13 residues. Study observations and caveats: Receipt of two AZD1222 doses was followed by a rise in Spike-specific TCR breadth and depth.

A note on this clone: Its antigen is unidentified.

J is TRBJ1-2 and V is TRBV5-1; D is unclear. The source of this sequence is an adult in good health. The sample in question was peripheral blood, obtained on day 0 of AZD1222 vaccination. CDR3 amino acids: CASSFWEPYGYTF. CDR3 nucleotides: TGCGCCAGCAGCTTTTGGGAGCCCTATGGCTACACCTTC.